The source of this TCR beta chain is a study of vaccination effects on CD4 cells after COVID-19 (dated by TCRdb to between 2021 and 2024). For context, the study as a whole: Each participant got two doses of an mRNA SARS-CoV-2 vaccine, either BNT162b2 or mRNA-1273. The study compared SARS-CoV-2 spike-specific CD4+ TCR repertoires before and after mRNA vaccination in COVID-19 convalescent patients and infection-naive vaccine recipients. Altogether, 10 COVID-19 convalescent patients and several SARS-CoV-2-naive healthy vaccine recipients made up the full study. In the study, cultures from other donors were sequenced using the Oncomine TCR Beta short-read assay on an Illumina iSeq 100.

To note about this clone: Its target antigen remains unknown. No qualities accompany the bases; no much larger clone lies one base away.

To identify antigen-specific CD4+ T cell clonotypes by their expansion, the ViraFEST assay first stimulated PBMC with viral peptide pools and then applied TCR sequencing. After approximately eleven days of culture, CD4+ T cells were isolated with the EasySep CD4+ T cell isolation kit. Negative nucleocapsid antibody results before and after vaccination confirmed that the healthy vaccine recipients had no prior SARS-CoV-2 infection. A few million PBMC per well were cultured with roughly 10 ug/ml peptides in IMDM containing 5% human AB serum, about 9.6 IU/ml IL-2 and gentamicin. On days 3 and 7, half of the culture medium was replaced with fresh IL-2-containing medium. Unless noted otherwise, every peptide stimulation condition was cultured in triplicate wells. Using Ficoll-Paque Plus gradient centrifugation, PBMC were separated from whole blood and then either used fresh or cryopreserved at -140C. The spike proteins of SARS-CoV-2 and of the common cold coronaviruses HCoV-NL63, HCoV-OC43 and HCoV-229E were spanned by overlapping peptide pools. Genomic DNA was extracted from cultured CD4+ T cells with the QIAamp micro DNA kit.

Points the paper makes about the study in general: Among healthy vaccine recipients, nearly all vaccine-induced clones were SARS-CoV-2 mono-reactive, and only 1 of 255 was cross-reactive with common cold coronaviruses. The study was limited by a small number of convalescent patients and lacked early post-infection timepoints. At late post-vaccination timepoints, both infection-induced and vaccine-induced clones showed marked clonal contraction, consistent with waning T cell responses.

V is reduced by 3 bases and J by 7 bases, leaving a spacing of 10 bases between them. Reading from cysteine to phenylalanine, the CDR3 counts 12 amino acids. Of the read, only the CDR3 DNA is kept; its 36 bases are in frame from base 1. The germline V gene (reference sequence) sets CDR1 to DFQATT and CDR2 to SNEGSKA. Libraries were made using the immunoSEQ multiplex PCR assay. DNA from the CD4+ T cells that had been cultured and isolated underwent TCR beta CDR3 sequencing. The original methods were these. Non-productive TCR sequences were removed, reads were trimmed to the CDR3 region, and CDR3s of at least 7 amino acids were retained. Antigen-specific clonotypes were identified using the MANAFEST web app by comparison of expansion in peptide wells against reference cultures. To be called positive, a clone needed expansion at FDR<0.05 compared with the reference and with all other wells, an odds ratio greater than 5, and a frequency greater than 0.1% in two replicate wells. Clonotypes significantly expanded in SARS-CoV-2 spike wells and in at least one common cold coronavirus spike condition were defined as cross-reactive. Using the stringdist R package, CDR3 similarity was measured by Levenshtein distance, and unrooted trees were constructed with ape in R 3.6.1. TCRdb holds this immuneACCESS table with in-frame rearrangements only. Some clones are missing; in checked studies, unresolved V genes explain under half, and the rest has no known cause. Clone size and the V and J calls come from that table; the DNA yielded D and trimming. The sample table lists 71,000 or so clones, roughly 70% of them with a count of one. The top ten clones comprise roughly 4% of the sample.

The sequencing used CD4+ T cells from PBMCs cultured with HCoV-OC43 spike peptides, collected before COVID-19 vaccination. This specimen's cell subset or site label, per the study, means: HCoV-OC43 spike overlapping peptide pool stimulation. The sequence joins TRBV20-1 to TRBJ1-5; the D gene cannot be resolved reliably. The sequence came from a human donor who received a COVID-19 vaccine. The DNA is as follows: TGCAGTGCTAGTCGGGCCGGACAGCCCCAGCATTTT. This codes for CSASRAGQPQHF.